This T cell receptor beta chain was retrieved from a study of technical replicates of blood from several donors. Germline CDR1 is MNHNY and CDR2 is SVGAGI (reference sequence). With 4 bases removed from V and 2 bases from J, the gap between germline ends came to 15 bases. The CDR3 is made up of 16 amino acids. Profiling relied on immunoSEQ multiplex PCR, and the TCRdb table lists in-frame clones only, not all of them. The repertoire has about 75,000 clones, about 97% of them found once; the top ten carry almost 0.3%. This chain uses TRBV6-6 with TRBJ1-5; D possibly corresponds to TRBD1 (6 bases). The source of this sequence is a human donor in good health. The specimen was T cells isolated from PBMCs. CDR3 loop: CASSSGDRYGNQPQHF. CDR3 DNA sequence: TGTGCCAGCAGTTCCGGTGACAGGTATGGCAATCAGCCCCAGCATTTT.